Included here is one T cell receptor (beta chain) sequence, with context. The source of the sample is a study of blood T cell repertoires in COVID-19. The CDR3 runs 13 residues. CDR1 is SQVTM and CDR2 is ANQGSEA in the germline V gene. J gave up 6 bases and V 7 bases, and 8 bases lay outside the gene matches. Assay used: immunoSEQ multiplex PCR; TCRdb lists only in-frame clones, some missing. The table lists hundreds of thousands of clones, 86% of them singletons, with about 1.5% in the top ten. This sequence was found in a woman younger than 45 with active or convalescent COVID-19. Sequenced: peripheral blood. The rearrangement joins TRBV29-1 to TRBJ2-1, with 8 bases fitting TRBD2. The CDR3 DNA follows: TGCAGCGGTGGACTAGCTAGTTTCAATGAGCAGTTCTTC. Its translation is CSGGLASFNEQFF.